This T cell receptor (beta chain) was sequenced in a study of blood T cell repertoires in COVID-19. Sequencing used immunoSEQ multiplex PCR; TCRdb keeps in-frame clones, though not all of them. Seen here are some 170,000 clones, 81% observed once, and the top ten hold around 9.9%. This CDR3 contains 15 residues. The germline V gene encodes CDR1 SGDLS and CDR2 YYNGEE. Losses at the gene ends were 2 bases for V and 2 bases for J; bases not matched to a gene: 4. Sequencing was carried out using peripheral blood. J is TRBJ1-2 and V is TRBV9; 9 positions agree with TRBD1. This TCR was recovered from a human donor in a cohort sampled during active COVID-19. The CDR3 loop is CASSVTGQGNYGYTF. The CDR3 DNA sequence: TGTGCCAGCAGCGTGACCGGACAGGGGAACTATGGCTACACCTTC.